The present TCR beta chain was sequenced within a study of spatial heterogeneity in lung cancer. Sample time point: sample taken at primary tumor resection. Unsorted samples of tumor, nontumor lung or frozen PBMC had their whole RNA sequenced. This clonotype occurred many times. One entry per CDR3 protein results from TCRdb running MiXCR on the 5' RACE reads. The data contain about 40,000 distinct CDR3 sequences, around 5.2% of them seen just once; the ten biggest clones take up about a quarter. V lost 0 bases and J 0 bases, leaving 10 bases between the germline ends. CDR1 SGHRS and CDR2 YFSETQ come from the germline V gene. CDR3 length: 17 residues.

The sequence came from a female donor with early-stage non-small cell lung cancer. This chain links TRBV5-1 with TRBJ2-6; D perhaps matches TRBD2 (5 bases). Sequencing used PBMCs, obtained at surgery. CDR3 sequence reads: CASSLGGSSSGANVLTF. The CDR3 DNA sequence: TGCGCCAGCAGCTTGGGAGGGAGCAGCTCTGGGGCCAACGTCCTGACTTTC.